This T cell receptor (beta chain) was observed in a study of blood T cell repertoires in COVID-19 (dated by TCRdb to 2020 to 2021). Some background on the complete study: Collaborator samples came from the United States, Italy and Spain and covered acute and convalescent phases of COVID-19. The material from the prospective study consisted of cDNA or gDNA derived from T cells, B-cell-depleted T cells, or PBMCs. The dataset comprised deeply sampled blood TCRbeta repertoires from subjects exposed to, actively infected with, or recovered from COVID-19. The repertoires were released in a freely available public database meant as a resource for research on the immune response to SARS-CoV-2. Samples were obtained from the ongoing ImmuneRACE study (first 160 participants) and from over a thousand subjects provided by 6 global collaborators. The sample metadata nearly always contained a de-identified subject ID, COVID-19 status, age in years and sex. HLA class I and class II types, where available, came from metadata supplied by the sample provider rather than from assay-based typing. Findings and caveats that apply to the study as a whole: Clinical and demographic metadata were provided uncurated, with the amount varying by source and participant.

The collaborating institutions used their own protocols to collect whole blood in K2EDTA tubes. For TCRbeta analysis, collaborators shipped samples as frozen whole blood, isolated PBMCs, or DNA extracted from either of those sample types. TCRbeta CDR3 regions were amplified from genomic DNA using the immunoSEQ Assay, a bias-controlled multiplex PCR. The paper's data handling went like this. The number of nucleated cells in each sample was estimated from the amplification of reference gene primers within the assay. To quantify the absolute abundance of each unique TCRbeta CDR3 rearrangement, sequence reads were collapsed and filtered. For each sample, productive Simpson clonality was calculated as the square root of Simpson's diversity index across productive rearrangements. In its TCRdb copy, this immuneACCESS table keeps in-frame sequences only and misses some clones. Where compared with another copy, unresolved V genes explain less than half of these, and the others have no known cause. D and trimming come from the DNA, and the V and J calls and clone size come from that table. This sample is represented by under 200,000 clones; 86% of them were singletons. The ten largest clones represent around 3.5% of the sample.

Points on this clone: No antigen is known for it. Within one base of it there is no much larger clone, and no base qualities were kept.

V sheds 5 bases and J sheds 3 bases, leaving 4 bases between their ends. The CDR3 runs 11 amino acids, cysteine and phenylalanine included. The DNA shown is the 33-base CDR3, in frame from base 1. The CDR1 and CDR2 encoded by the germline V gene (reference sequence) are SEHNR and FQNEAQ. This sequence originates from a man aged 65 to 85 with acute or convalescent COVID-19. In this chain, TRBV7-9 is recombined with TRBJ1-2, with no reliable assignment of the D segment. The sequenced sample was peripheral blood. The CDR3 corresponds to CASSLHYGYTF. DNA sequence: TGTGCCAGCAGCCTCCACTATGGCTACACCTTC.